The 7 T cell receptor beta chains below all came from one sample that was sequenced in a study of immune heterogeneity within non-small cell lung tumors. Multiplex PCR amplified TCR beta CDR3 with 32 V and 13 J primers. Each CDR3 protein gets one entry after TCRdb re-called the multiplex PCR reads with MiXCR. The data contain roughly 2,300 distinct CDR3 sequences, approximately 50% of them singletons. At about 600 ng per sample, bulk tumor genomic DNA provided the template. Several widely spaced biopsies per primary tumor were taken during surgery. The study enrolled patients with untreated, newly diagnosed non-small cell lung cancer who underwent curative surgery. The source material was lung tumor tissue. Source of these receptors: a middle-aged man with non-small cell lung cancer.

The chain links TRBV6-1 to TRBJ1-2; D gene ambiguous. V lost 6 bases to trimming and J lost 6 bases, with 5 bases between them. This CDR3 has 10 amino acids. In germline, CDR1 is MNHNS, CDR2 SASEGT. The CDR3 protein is CASREDGYTF. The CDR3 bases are TGTGCCAGCAGGGAGGATGGCTACACCTTC.

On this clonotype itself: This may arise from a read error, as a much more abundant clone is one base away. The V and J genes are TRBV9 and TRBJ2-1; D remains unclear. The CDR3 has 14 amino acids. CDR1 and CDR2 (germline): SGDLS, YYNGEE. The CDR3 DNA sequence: TGTGCCAGCCGCGTAGGGAACCCCTACAATGAGCAGTTCTTC. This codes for CASRVGNPYNEQFF.

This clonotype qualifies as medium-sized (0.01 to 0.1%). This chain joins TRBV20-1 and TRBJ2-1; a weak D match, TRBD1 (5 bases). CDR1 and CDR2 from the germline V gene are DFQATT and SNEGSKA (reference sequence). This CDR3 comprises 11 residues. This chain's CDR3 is CSTTDHNEQFF. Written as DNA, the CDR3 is TGCAGCACGACAGACCACAATGAGCAGTTCTTC.

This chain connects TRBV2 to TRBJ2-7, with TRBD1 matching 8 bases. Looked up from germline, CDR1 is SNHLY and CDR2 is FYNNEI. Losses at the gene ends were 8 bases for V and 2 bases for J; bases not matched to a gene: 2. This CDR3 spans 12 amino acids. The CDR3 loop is CASGTGTYEQYF. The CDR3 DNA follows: TGTGCCAGCGGGACAGGCACCTACGAGCAGTACTTC.

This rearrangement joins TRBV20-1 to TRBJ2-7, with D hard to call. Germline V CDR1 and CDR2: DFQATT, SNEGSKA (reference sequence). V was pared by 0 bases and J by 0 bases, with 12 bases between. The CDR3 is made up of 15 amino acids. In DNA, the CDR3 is TGCAGTGCTAGAGATCCGGGTACGAGCTCCTACGAGCAGTACTTC. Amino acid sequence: CSARDPGTSSYEQYF.

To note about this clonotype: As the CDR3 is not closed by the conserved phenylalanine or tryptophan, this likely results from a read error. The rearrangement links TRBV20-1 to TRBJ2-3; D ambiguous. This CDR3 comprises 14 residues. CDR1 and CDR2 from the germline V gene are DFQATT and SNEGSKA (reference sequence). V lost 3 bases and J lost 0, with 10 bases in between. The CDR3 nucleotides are TGCAGTGCTAGTGACGGCCGCAGCACAGATACGCAGTATCTT. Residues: CSASDGRSTDTQYL.

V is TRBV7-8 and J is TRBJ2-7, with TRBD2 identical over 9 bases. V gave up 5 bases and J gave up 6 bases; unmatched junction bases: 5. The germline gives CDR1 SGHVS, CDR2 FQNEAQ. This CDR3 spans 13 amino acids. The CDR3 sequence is CASSPRTSVEQYF. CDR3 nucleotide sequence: TGTGCCAGCAGCCCGCGGACTAGCGTCGAGCAGTACTTC. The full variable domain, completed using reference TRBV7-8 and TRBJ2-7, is GAGVSQSPRYKVAKRGQDVALRCDPISGHVSLFWYQQALGQGPEFLTYFQNEAQLDKSGLPSDRFFAERPEGSVSTLKIQRTQQEDSAVYLCASSPRTSVEQYFGPGTRLTVT.